Listed below are T cell receptor beta chains from one sample, sequenced in a study of blood T cell repertoires in COVID-19. The protocol was immunoSEQ multiplex PCR, while the TCRdb copy is restricted to in-frame clones and leaves out a portion. Among 150,000 or so clones listed, about four fifths were seen once. Sample: peripheral blood. These receptors all come from a woman aged 60-75 years with acute or convalescent COVID-19. CDR3s include the opening cysteine and the closing phenylalanine or tryptophan. The order of the fields is CDR3 protein, J gene, V gene.

CDR3: CASRNRENQPQHF
J: TRBJ1-5
V: TRBV2

CDR3: CASTSSPVNSPLHF
J: TRBJ1-6
V: TRBV6-5

CDR3: CASSAFRPGSAEAFF
J: TRBJ1-1
V: TRBV27

CDR3: CASSQRLAIGTQYF
J: TRBJ2-3
V: TRBV3-1/TRBV3-2

CDR3: CASTPGRIYGYTF
J: TRBJ1-2
V: TRBV6-5

CDR3: CASSVRGDTQYF
J: TRBJ2-3
V: TRBV9

CDR3: CASSGTGASSGNTIYF
J: TRBJ1-3
V: TRBV9

CDR3: CASRAGLGKPQHF
J: TRBJ1-5
V: TRBV2

CDR3: CASSLALEFYTF
J: TRBJ1-2
V: TRBV12-3/TRBV12-4

CDR3: CASSREQAFYEQYF
J: TRBJ2-7
V: TRBV11-2

CDR3: CASSQEPGIYGYTF
J: TRBJ1-2
V: TRBV3-1/TRBV3-2

CDR3: CAWSSGTGGSWRGYTF
J: TRBJ1-2
V: TRBV30

CDR3: CASSLGQGTLNEKLFF
J: TRBJ1-4
V: TRBV5-4

CDR3: CASRRTSGGASDTQYF
J: TRBJ2-3
V: TRBV2

CDR3: CASSITKGEAFF
J: TRBJ1-1
V: TRBV28

CDR3: CASSLFIQETQYF
J: TRBJ2-5
V: TRBV5-5

CDR3: CAWDRAQQPQHF
J: TRBJ1-5
V: TRBV30

CDR3: CASSLSAGHGITEAFF
J: TRBJ1-1
V: TRBV5-1

CDR3: CASKKGLAGMNTGELFF
J: TRBJ2-2
V: TRBV27

CDR3: CASSLSSGGYNEQFF
J: TRBJ2-1
V: TRBV7-3

CDR3: CASSPIPPGLAGSEQFF
J: TRBJ2-1
V: TRBV5-1

CDR3: CASSWLGNIGNTIYF
J: TRBJ1-3
V: TRBV6-5

CDR3: CASSEAGTGHTGELFF
J: TRBJ2-2
V: TRBV18

CDR3: CSVYGYTF
J: TRBJ1-2
V: TRBV20-1

CDR3: CASSLHSLIEAFF
J: TRBJ1-1
V: TRBV7-9

CDR3: CASSPQGLGNTIYF
J: TRBJ1-3
V: TRBV5-1

CDR3: CASMGQMNTGELFF
J: TRBJ2-2
V: TRBV23-1

CDR3: CASSQNPGWTDTQYF
J: TRBJ2-3
V: TRBV3-1/TRBV3-2

CDR3: CASSTTGQPQHF
J: TRBJ1-5
V: TRBV27

CDR3: CASSLALSTDTQYF
J: TRBJ2-3
V: TRBV5-5

CDR3: CASRAAGQGRGYTF
J: TRBJ1-2
V: TRBV6-5

CDR3: CAISSSGGDTGELFF
J: TRBJ2-2
V: TRBV10-3

CDR3: CASSPAIANYGYTF
J: TRBJ1-2
V: TRBV5-4

CDR3: CASNYWSGNTIYF
J: TRBJ1-3
V: TRBV5-6

CDR3: CASSGVQGRNTEAFF
J: TRBJ1-1
V: TRBV25-1

CDR3: CASSRTGDSTDTQYF
J: TRBJ2-3
V: TRBV13

CDR3: CASSQEVSYGYTF
J: TRBJ1-2
V: TRBV3-1/TRBV3-2

CDR3: CASSFGQGLEQYF
J: TRBJ2-7
V: TRBV7-9

CDR3: CASSLSAGELFF
J: TRBJ2-2
V: TRBV11-1

CDR3: CSARQAYGYTF
J: TRBJ1-2
V: TRBV20-1

CDR3: CASSIGILAGRETQYF
J: TRBJ2-5
V: TRBV11-1